These 18 T cell receptor beta chains share one sample of origin, sequenced in a study of blood T cell repertoires in COVID-19 (dated by TCRdb to about 2020). Libraries were built with the immunoSEQ multiplex PCR assay. Drawn from immuneACCESS, this table holds only the in-frame rearrangements with V and J called that TCRdb kept. Clones are partly lost; checked studies trace under half to an unresolved V gene and leave the rest unexplained. The sample includes 200,000 to 300,000 clones, with about 90% observed a single time. The ten largest clones capture 3.5% to 4.5% of the sample. Sequencing was performed on peripheral blood. These receptors were obtained from a woman aged 40 to 50 with acute or convalescent COVID-19.

This chain uses TRBV3-1 (or the pseudogene TRBV3-2) with TRBJ2-7; 10 bases match TRBD1. The germline V gene encodes CDR1 LGHDT and CDR2 YNNKEL (reference sequence). CDR3 length: 14 residues. V lost 3 bases and J lost 2; bases outside the gene matches: 1. The DNA of the CDR3 is TGTGCCAGCAGCCAGGGGACAGGGGCCTACGAGCAGTACGTC. It yields the protein CASSQGTGAYEQYV.

The chain has TRBV6-6 and TRBJ1-1, with 7 positions matching TRBD1. V was clipped by 5 bases and J by 3 bases; unmatched bases: 3. CDR3 length: 13 residues. Germline V CDR1 and CDR2: MNHNY, SVGAGI (reference sequence). The CDR3 DNA is TGTGCCAGCAGTCAGACAGGGTACACTGAAGCTTTCTTT. As protein: CASSQTGYTEAFF.

The chain combines TRBV12-2 with TRBJ1-6; the D call in the table, TRBD1, was not verified against the DNA. TRBV12-2 is a pseudogene locus. The CDR3 has 18 residues. DNA for the CDR3: TGTGCAAGTCGCTCACTGAACAAATGGACAGGGAATAATTCACCCCTCCACTTT. It codes for CASRSLNKWTGNNSPLHF.

The chain couples TRBV12-5 to TRBJ1-6; 7 bases are shared with TRBD1. The CDR3 is 18 residues long. Trimming removed 9 bases from V and 0 bases from J; junction bases left unmatched: 14. CDR1 and CDR2 (germline): LGHNT, FRNRAP. CDR3 in amino acids: CASADRTGLSSYNSPLHF. The CDR3 DNA sequence: TGTGCTAGCGCCGACCGGACAGGCTTGAGCTCCTATAATTCACCCCTCCACTTT.

This clone was recorded only once. J is TRBJ1-2 and V is TRBV6-4; a possible D gene is TRBD1 (5 bases). Trimming shortened V by 0 bases and J by 14 bases, and 10 bases separated the two germline ends. Germline V lookup: CDR1 MRHNA, CDR2 SNTAGT. The CDR3 is 11 residues long. The CDR3 nucleotides read TGTGCCAGCAGTGACTCGAGACAGCAAACCTTC. Encoded protein: CASSDSRQQTF.

The chain recombines TRBV30 with TRBJ2-3; TRBD1 agrees at 7 bases. The germline gives CDR1 GTSNPN, CDR2 SVGIG (reference sequence). This CDR3 comprises 12 residues. Trimming at V came to 5 bases and at J to 6 bases, leaving 5 bases not matched to a gene. In DNA, the CDR3 is TGTGCCTGGGCGACAGGGTTGGATACGCAGTATTTT. Translated: CAWATGLDTQYF. Full variable domain (remainder filled in from reference TRBV30 and TRBJ2-3): SQTIHQWPATLVQPVGSPLSLECTVEGTSNPNLYWYRQAAGRGLQLLFYSVGIGQISSEVPQNLSASRPQDRQFILSSKKLLLSDSGFYLCAWATGLDTQYFGPGTRLTVL.

The CDR3 is CASSYSFGKLNTEAFF. CDR3 in DNA: TGTGCCAGCAGTTACTCTTTCGGGAAACTGAACACTGAAGCTTTCTTT. This chain links TRBV6-5 with TRBJ1-1; no clear D gene. CDR1 and CDR2 from the germline V gene are MNHEY and SVGAGI. The V and J ends lost 0 bases and 0 bases respectively, with 11 bases between them. CDR3 length: 16 residues.

This chain connects TRBV2 to TRBJ1-2, with 7 bases lining up with TRBD1. Germline-derived CDR1 and CDR2 are SNHLY and FYNNEI. V shed 6 bases, J shed 6 bases, and the junction held 13 bases outside the gene matches. The CDR3 sequence is 15 residues long. The chain's CDR3 is CASRETGTPSDGYTF. The CDR3 DNA sequence: TGTGCCAGCAGGGAGACAGGGACCCCCTCGGATGGCTACACCTTC.

This chain links TRBV6-5 with TRBJ1-1; unclear D gene. Trimming removed 9 bases at V and 0 bases at J, with 11 bases between. This CDR3 has 13 residues. Germline loops: CDR1 MNHEY, CDR2 SVGAGI. Here the CDR3 DNA reads TGTGCCAGTTTTTCAGGTCTGAACACTGAAGCTTTCTTT. This translates into CASFSGLNTEAFF.

V and J are TRBV9 and TRBJ1-2; no reliable D call. There are 12 residues in the CDR3. V was clipped by 0 bases and J by 6 bases, with 6 bases between them. Looked up from germline, CDR1 is SGDLS and CDR2 is YYNGEE. DNA of the CDR3: TGTGCCAGCAGCGTAGTCTTAGATGGCTACACCTTC. It translates to CASSVVLDGYTF.

The rearrangement links TRBV30 to TRBJ1-4; D gene uncertain. V was clipped by 1 base and J by 8 bases, with 14 bases between them. The CDR3 runs to 14 residues. Per germline, CDR1 GTSNPN and CDR2 SVGIG (reference sequence). CDR3 in DNA: TGTGCCTGGAGTGGGTTCATAAGAGGGGAAAAACTGTTTTTT. Amino acids: CAWSGFIRGEKLFF.

This sequence joins TRBV24-1 and TRBJ1-5, with no clear D. The CDR3 totals 15 residues. CDR1 KGHDR and CDR2 SFDVKD come from the germline V gene. The germline V and J ends were trimmed by 2 bases and 4 bases, with 11 bases remaining between them. CDR3 sequence: CATSDYRGDNQPQHF. The CDR3 coding sequence is TGTGCCACCAGTGATTATCGGGGTGATAATCAGCCCCAGCATTTT.

The V gene is TRBV12-5, the J gene TRBJ2-3; D perhaps matches TRBD2 (6 bases). The CDR3 length is 18 residues. From germline, CDR1 is LGHNT and CDR2 FRNRAP. V lost 1 base to trimming and J lost 0 bases, with 17 bases between them. The CDR3 nucleotides are TGTGCTAGTGGTTTGGATTTCACTAGCCCGACTAGCACAGATACGCAGTATTTT. As protein: CASGLDFTSPTSTDTQYF.

V is TRBV27 and J is TRBJ1-1; no firm D call. The length of the CDR3 is 14 residues. V was clipped by 2 bases and J by 1 base, with 8 bases between them. Germline V gene data show CDR1 as MNHEY and CDR2 as SMNVEV (reference sequence). The CDR3 protein is CASSLASRNTEAFF. In DNA form, the CDR3 reads TGTGCCAGCAGTTTAGCGTCTCGGAACACTGAAGCTTTCTTT.

The chain recombines TRBV25-1 with TRBJ2-1, with a weak D call TRBD2 (6 bases). Germline assignment: CDR1 MGHDK and CDR2 SYGVNS. The CDR3 consists of 12 residues. The V end was cut by 6 bases, the J end by 9 bases, with 12 bases between. CDR3 sequence: CASRDWGGEQFF. The CDR3 region has the DNA TGTGCCAGCAGAGACTGGGGAGGTGAGCAGTTCTTC.

The rearrangement joins TRBV7-2 to TRBJ1-4; no reliable D call. Trimming stripped 4 bases from V and 6 bases from J, with 15 bases between. The CDR3 totals 15 residues. Germline V gene data show CDR1 as SGHTA and CDR2 as FQGNSA. The CDR3 nucleotides read TGTGCCAGCAGCTCCGAGGGATTACTCGATGAAAAACTGTTTTTT. It translates to CASSSEGLLDEKLFF.

The rearrangement uses TRBV7-8 and TRBJ1-2; 11 bases fit TRBD1. After removal of 4 bases from V and 7 bases from J, the junction contained 8 bases not matched to a gene. CDR3 length: 15 amino acids. Per germline, CDR1 SGHVS and CDR2 FQNEAQ. The chain's CDR3 is CASSSLGQGVGGYTF. For the CDR3, the DNA is TGTGCCAGCAGCTCCCTGGGACAGGGGGTGGGTGGCTACACCTTC.

The chain combines TRBV25-1 with TRBJ2-5, with D possibly being TRBD1 (6 bases). The CDR3 contains 14 residues. V was cut by 4 bases and J by 7 bases, with 16 bases left in between. CDR1 is MGHDK and CDR2 is SYGVNS in the germline V gene. The CDR3 protein is CASSGQARGWTQYF. CDR3 coding DNA: TGTGCCAGCAGTGGACAGGCCCGGGGATGGACCCAGTACTTC.